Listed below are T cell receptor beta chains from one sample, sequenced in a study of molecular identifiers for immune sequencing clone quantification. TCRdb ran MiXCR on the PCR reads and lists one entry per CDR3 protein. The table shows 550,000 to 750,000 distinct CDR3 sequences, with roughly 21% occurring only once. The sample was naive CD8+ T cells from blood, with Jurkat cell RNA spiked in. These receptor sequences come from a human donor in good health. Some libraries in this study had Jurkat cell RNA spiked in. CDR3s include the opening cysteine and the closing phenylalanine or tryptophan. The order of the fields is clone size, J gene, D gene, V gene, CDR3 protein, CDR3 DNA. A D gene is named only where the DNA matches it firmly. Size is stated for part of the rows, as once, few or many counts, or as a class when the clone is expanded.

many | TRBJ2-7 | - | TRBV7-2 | CASSLGSSGGEQYF | TGTGCCAGCAGCTTAGGGAGTTCTGGGGGCGAGCAGTACTTC
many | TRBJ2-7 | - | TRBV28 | CASSFDTGSSYEQYF | TGTGCCAGCAGTTTTGACACGGGGAGCTCCTACGAGCAGTACTTC
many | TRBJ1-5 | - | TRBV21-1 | CASSNDPGQGGYQPQHF | TGTGCCAGCAGCAATGACCCTGGACAGGGAGGGTATCAGCCCCAGCATTTT
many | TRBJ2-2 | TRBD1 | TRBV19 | CASSLGQGASGELFF | TGTGCCAGTAGTTTAGGACAGGGGGCGTCCGGGGAGCTGTTTTTT
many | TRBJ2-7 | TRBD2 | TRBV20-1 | CSAHIAGASQFYEQYF | TGCAGTGCTCACATAGCGGGGGCCTCTCAATTCTACGAGCAGTACTTC
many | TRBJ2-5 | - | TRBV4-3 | CASSQDRAAQETQYF | TGCGCCAGCAGCCAAGATCGGGCAGCCCAAGAGACCCAGTACTTC
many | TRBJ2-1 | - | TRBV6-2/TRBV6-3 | CASSSAVWSAKQFF | TGTGCCAGCAGTTCGGCTGTGTGGTCGGCTAAGCAGTTCTTC
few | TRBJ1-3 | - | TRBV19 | CASSILVGGNTIYF | TGTGCCAGTAGTATACTCGTGGGAGGAAACACCATATATTTT
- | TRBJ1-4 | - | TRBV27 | CAGSLMKLFF | TGTGCCGGCAGTCTCATGAAACTGTTTTTT
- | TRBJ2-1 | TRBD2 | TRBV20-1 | CSARSSGRHNEQFF | TGCAGTGCCAGATCTAGCGGGAGACACAATGAGCAGTTCTTC
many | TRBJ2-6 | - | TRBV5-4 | CASSFNYGPSGANVLTF | TGTGCCAGCAGCTTCAATTATGGGCCCTCTGGGGCCAACGTCCTGACTTTC
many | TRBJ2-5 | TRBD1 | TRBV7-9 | CASSSQGEETQYF | TGTGCCAGCAGCTCCCAGGGGGAAGAGACCCAGTACTTC
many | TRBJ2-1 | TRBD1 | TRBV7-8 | CAIGQGAVEQFF | TGTGCCATCGGACAGGGGGCTGTTGAGCAGTTCTTC
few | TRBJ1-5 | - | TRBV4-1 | CASSHGQFNQPQHF | TGCGCCAGCAGCCACGGACAGTTTAACCAGCCCCAGCATTTT
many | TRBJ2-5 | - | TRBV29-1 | CSVGRRGASGETQYF | TGCAGCGTTGGACGGAGGGGCGCGAGTGGGGAGACCCAGTACTTC
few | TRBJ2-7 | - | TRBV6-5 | CASSYSIRGWEQYF | TGTGCCAGCAGTTACTCGATACGGGGGTGGGAGCAGTACTTC
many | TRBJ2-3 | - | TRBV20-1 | CSARGSSGSSTDTQYF | TGCAGTGCTAGGGGCTCATCAGGGTCTAGCACAGATACGCAGTATTTT
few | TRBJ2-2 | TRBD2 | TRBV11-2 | CASSFGREGPTGELFF | TGTGCCAGCAGCTTCGGGCGGGAGGGCCCCACCGGGGAGCTGTTTTTT
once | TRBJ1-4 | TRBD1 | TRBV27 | CASSSETGSPNEKLFF | TGTGCCAGCAGTTCCGAGACAGGGTCTCCGAATGAAAAACTGTTTTTT
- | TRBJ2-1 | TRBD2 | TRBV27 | CASSLIPPSGRSSYNEQFF | TGTGCCAGCAGTTTAATCCCACCAAGCGGGAGGAGCTCCTACAATGAGCAGTTCTTC
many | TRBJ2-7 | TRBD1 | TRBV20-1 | CSARGQGSYEQYF | TGCAGTGCTAGAGGACAGGGTTCCTACGAGCAGTACTTC
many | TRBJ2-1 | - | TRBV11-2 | CASSATGDTYNEQFF | TGTGCCAGCAGTGCCACCGGCGACACCTACAATGAGCAGTTCTTC
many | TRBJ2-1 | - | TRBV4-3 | CASSQDRGGYNEQFF | TGCGCCAGCAGCCAAGATCGTGGGGGGTACAATGAGCAGTTCTTC
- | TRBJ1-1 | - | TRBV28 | CASGGGTMNTEAFF | TGTGCCAGCGGTGGGGGGACGATGAACACTGAAGCTTTCTTT
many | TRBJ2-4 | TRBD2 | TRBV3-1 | CASSQSSGLDKNIQYF | TGTGCCAGCAGCCAGTCTAGCGGTTTGGACAAAAACATTCAGTACTTC
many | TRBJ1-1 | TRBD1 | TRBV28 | CASSFTGVATEAFF | TGTGCCAGCAGTTTTACAGGGGTGGCCACTGAAGCTTTCTTT